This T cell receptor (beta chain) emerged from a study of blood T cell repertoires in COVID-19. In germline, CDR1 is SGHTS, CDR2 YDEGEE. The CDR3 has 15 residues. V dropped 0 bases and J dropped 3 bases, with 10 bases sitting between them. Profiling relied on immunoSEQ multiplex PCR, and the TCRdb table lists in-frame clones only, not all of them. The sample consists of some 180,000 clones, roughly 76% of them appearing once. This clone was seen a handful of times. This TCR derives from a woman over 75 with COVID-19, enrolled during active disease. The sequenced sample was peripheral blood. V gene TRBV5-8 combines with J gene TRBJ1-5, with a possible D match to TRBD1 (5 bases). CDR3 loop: CASSLGRQFNQPQHF. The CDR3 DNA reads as TGTGCCAGCAGCTTGGGTAGACAGTTCAATCAGCCCCAGCATTTT.